This T cell receptor beta chain was retrieved from a study of T cell responses to AZD1222 COVID-19 vaccine. General study results and limits: Just a handful of people given AZD1222 tested seropositive at baseline. It was only after the peak T cell response that any repertoires were sampled.

The assay was immunoSEQ multiplex PCR, and TCRdb's table has in-frame clones only and misses some. The sample has 83,000 or so clones; roughly 90% are singletons. About this clone itself: Antigen specificity is unknown.

CDR1 DFQATT and CDR2 SNEGSKA come from the germline V gene (reference sequence). The V gene lost 7 bases and the J gene lost 5 bases, with 11 bases spanning the gap. The CDR3 is made up of 11 amino acids. This sequence joins TRBV20-1 and TRBJ1-1; D is undetermined. The starting material was peripheral blood, obtained on day 0 of MenACWY control vaccination. The receptor's source is an adult in good health. In DNA form, the CDR3 reads TGCAGTGGGTTCACGGGTACTGAAGCTTTCTTT. It specifies CSGFTGTEAFF.